Following are 18 T cell receptor beta chains from one sample sequenced in a study of technical replicates of blood from a few donors. Produced via immunoSEQ multiplex PCR; TCRdb's table is partial and in-frame only. The sample holds around 50,000 clones, 90% to 96% seen once. Sequenced input: T cells isolated from PBMCs. These receptors all come from a human donor in good health.

The chain has TRBV7-2 and TRBJ2-3; TRBD1 aligns across 7 bases. CDR3 size: 17 residues. After removal of 2 bases from V and 2 bases from J, the junction contained 10 bases not matched to a gene. Germline CDR1 is SGHTA and CDR2 is FQGNSA. The CDR3 loop is CASSLYPGTAYTDTQYF. As DNA, the CDR3 is TGTGCCAGCAGCTTATACCCGGGGACAGCCTACACAGATACGCAGTATTTT. The whole variable domain, remainder taken from reference TRBV7-2 and TRBJ2-3, is GAGVSQSPSNKVTEKGKDVELRCDPISGHTALYWYRQSLGQGLEFLIYFQGNSAPDKSGLPSDRFSAERTGGSVSTLTIQRTQQEDSAVYLCASSLYPGTAYTDTQYFGPGTRLTVL.

The chain carries TRBV21-1 and TRBJ1-5; no DNA check was done on the table's D call, TRBD1. TRBV21-1 is a listed pseudogene. The CDR3 spans 16 residues. CDR3 DNA sequence: TGTGCCAGCAGCACCGGACAGGGCGAACGCAATCAGCCCCAGCATTTT. Amino acids: CASSTGQGERNQPQHF.

The gene calls are TRBV19 and TRBJ1-5; D may be TRBD1 (5 bases). The CDR3 is 18 amino acids. Deletions cut 3 bases from V and 3 bases from J, with 21 bases between. From germline, CDR1 is LNHDA and CDR2 SQIVND (reference sequence). The chain's CDR3 is CASSMLGISQEHNQPQHF. The CDR3, as DNA: TGTGCCAGTAGTATGTTAGGGATCTCACAGGAACACAATCAGCCCCAGCATTTT.

The rearrangement joins TRBV7-2 to TRBJ1-1, with D hard to call. This CDR3 contains 12 residues. V lost 7 bases and J lost 6, with 12 bases in between. The germline V gene encodes CDR1 SGHTA and CDR2 FQGNSA. Written as DNA, the CDR3 is TGTGCCAGCACTCTCCTAGGTGCTGAAGCTTTCTTT. It codes for CASTLLGAEAFF.

V usage is TRBV29-1 and J usage is TRBJ2-2, with TRBD1 matching over 9 bases. V trimming: 6 bases; J trimming: 3 bases; junction bases outside the gene matches: 5. CDR1 is SQVTM, CDR2 ANQGSEA, per germline. The CDR3 is made up of 14 amino acids. In DNA, the CDR3 is TGCAGCGTCGAGACAGGGGGTTACACCGGGGAGCTGTTTTTT. Its protein product is CSVETGGYTGELFF.

The sample holds one count of this clone. This chain uses TRBV7-9 with TRBJ2-7; 10 bases agree with TRBD2. Per germline, CDR1 SEHNR and CDR2 FQNEAQ (reference sequence). Trimming took 5 bases from V and 4 from J; bases not matched to a gene: 17. The CDR3 contains 18 residues. Written as DNA, the CDR3 is TGTGCCAGCAGCCCCCCTCAGAGCGGGAGGGCCTTGTTATACGAGCAGTACTTC. Protein sequence: CASSPPQSGRALLYEQYF. The full variable domain, rest sourced from reference TRBV7-9 and TRBJ2-7, is DTGVSQNPRHKITKRGQNVTFRCDPISEHNRLYWYRQTLGQGPEFLTYFQNEAQLEKSRLLSDRFSAERPKGSFSTLEIQRTEQGDSAMYLCASSPPQSGRALLYEQYFGPGTRLTVT.

The chain carries TRBV4-3 and TRBJ2-7; the match to TRBD2 covers 13 bases. From germline, CDR1 is LGHNA and CDR2 YSLEER. This CDR3 is built from 15 residues. Unmatched junction bases numbered 0, after V lost 1 base and J lost 3 bases. CDR3 coding DNA: TGCGCCAGCAGCCAAGGACTAGCGGGAGGCTACGAGCAGTACTTC. Residues: CASSQGLAGGYEQYF.

The rearrangement links TRBV4-2 to TRBJ1-2; tentatively, D is TRBD1 (6 bases). The CDR3 totals 16 residues. Germline loops: CDR1 LGHNA, CDR2 YNFKEQ. Trimming pared 0 bases from V and 6 bases from J, leaving 17 bases between. CDR3 residues: CASSQDLGGEKNGYTF. The CDR3 DNA sequence: TGTGCCAGCAGCCAAGATCTTGGGGGCGAAAAAAATGGCTACACCTTC.

The chain couples TRBV19 to TRBJ1-1; D remains ambiguous. V was clipped by 1 base and J by 0 bases, with 9 bases between them. This CDR3 is 15 amino acids long. Germline-derived CDR1 and CDR2 are LNHDA and SQIVND (reference sequence). Written as DNA, the CDR3 is TGTGCCAGTAGTATAGTTGGCAGTTTGAACACTGAAGCTTTCTTT. This sequence encodes CASSIVGSLNTEAFF. The full variable domain, rest sourced from reference TRBV19 and TRBJ1-1, is DGGITQSPKYLFRKEGQNVTLSCEQNLNHDAMYWYRQDPGQGLRLIYYSQIVNDFQKGDIAEGYSVSREKKESFPLTVTSAQKNPTAFYLCASSIVGSLNTEAFFGQGTRLTVV.

V and J are TRBV7-2 and TRBJ2-5; 7 nucleotides line up with TRBD1. This CDR3 spans 13 amino acids. CDR1 and CDR2 (germline): SGHTA, FQGNSA. The J segment lost 3 bases and the V segment lost 6 bases, leaving 4 bases of the junction unmatched. In DNA, the CDR3 is TGTGCCAGCAGTTGGGACAGAAAAGAGACCCAGTACTTC. The encoded protein is CASSWDRKETQYF. The entire variable domain, with the rest obtained from reference TRBV7-2 and TRBJ2-5, is as follows: GAGVSQSPSNKVTEKGKDVELRCDPISGHTALYWYRQSLGQGLEFLIYFQGNSAPDKSGLPSDRFSAERTGGSVSTLTIQRTQQEDSAVYLCASSWDRKETQYFGPGTRLLVL.

The V call is TRBV7-3, the J call TRBJ2-2, with a possible D match to TRBD1 (6 bases). This CDR3 has 14 residues. CDR1 is SGHTA and CDR2 is FQGTGA in the germline V gene. Between the trimmed V and J ends, which lost 4 bases and 8 bases, there was a span of 14 bases. The CDR3 protein is CASSYGTQYGELFF. CDR3 in DNA: TGTGCCAGCAGCTACGGGACACAATATGGGGAGCTGTTTTTT.

V usage is TRBV9 and J usage is TRBJ2-7; TRBD2 agrees at 11 bases. The CDR3 covers 15 residues. The J segment lost 4 bases and the V segment lost 4 bases, leaving 7 bases of the junction unmatched. Germline lookup yields CDR1 SGDLS and CDR2 YYNGEE. CDR3 coding DNA: TGTGCCAGCAGCACTGCCGGGACTAGCGGATACGAGCAGTACTTC. Translated, it gives CASSTAGTSGYEQYF.

V gene TRBV19 combines with J gene TRBJ2-7; 16 nucleotides line up with TRBD2. V lost 5 bases, J lost 3 bases, and 4 bases stayed unmatched. The CDR3 has 16 amino acids. Germline lookup yields CDR1 LNHDA and CDR2 SQIVND (reference sequence). This CDR3 reads CASSPGLAGGVYEQYF. The CDR3 DNA reads TGTGCCAGTAGTCCGGGACTAGCGGGAGGGGTCTACGAGCAGTACTTC.

This clone has just a few counts. This sequence joins TRBV28 and TRBJ1-5; D is possibly TRBD1 (6 bases). This CDR3 comprises 16 residues. Germline CDR1 reads MDHEN; CDR2 reads SYDVKM. Trimming cost V 5 bases and J 0 bases, with 14 bases left between them. The CDR3 DNA sequence: TGTGCCAGCAGTCTCGTCAGGGGAATTAGCAATCAGCCCCAGCATTTT. It codes for CASSLVRGISNQPQHF. The full variable domain, its missing parts supplied by reference TRBV28 and TRBJ1-5, is DVKVTQSSRYLVKRTGEKVFLECVQDMDHENMFWYRQDPGLGLRLIYFSYDVKMKEKGDIPEGYSVSREKKERFSLILESASTNQTSMYLCASSLVRGISNQPQHFGDGTRLSIL.

V usage is TRBV20-1 and J usage is TRBJ1-2, with no clear D. The CDR3 contains 11 residues. Trimming left V 0 bases short and J 5 bases short, with 4 bases between. In germline, CDR1 is DFQATT, CDR2 SNEGSKA (reference sequence). CDR3 amino acids: CSARDPYGYTF. DNA for the CDR3: TGCAGTGCTAGAGATCCGTATGGCTACACCTTC.

V is TRBV7-9 and J is TRBJ2-1, with 11 bases fitting TRBD2. The CDR3 consists of 19 residues. The V and J ends lost 0 bases and 4 bases, in that order; junction bases with no gene match: 11. Germline CDR1 is SEHNR and CDR2 is FQNEAQ (reference sequence). Here the CDR3 DNA reads TGTGCCAGCAGCTTAGCGATAGTAACTAGCGGGAGATCATACAATGAGCAGTTCTTC. Translated: CASSLAIVTSGRSYNEQFF.

The chain recombines TRBV10-1 with TRBJ2-3; 9 bases are shared with TRBD2. Germline trimming cut 8 bases from V and 4 bases from J; bases unmatched to any gene: 10. There are 15 residues in the CDR3. Germline-derived CDR1 and CDR2 are WNHNN and SYGVQD (reference sequence). The CDR3 DNA follows: TGCGCCAGCGCCCCTAGGGTAGCGGGAGCAGATACGCAGTATTTT. This sequence encodes CASAPRVAGADTQYF.

This clone was detected once. The chain combines TRBV30 with TRBJ2-1; D uncertain. The V end lost 3 bases, the J end lost 1 base, and 7 bases lay between the germline ends. The germline CDR1 and CDR2 sequences are GTSNPN and SVGIG (reference sequence). This CDR3 contains 13 residues. CDR3 nucleotides: TGTGCCTGGAGCCGCCTATCCTACAATGAGCAGTTCTTC. It is translated as CAWSRLSYNEQFF.